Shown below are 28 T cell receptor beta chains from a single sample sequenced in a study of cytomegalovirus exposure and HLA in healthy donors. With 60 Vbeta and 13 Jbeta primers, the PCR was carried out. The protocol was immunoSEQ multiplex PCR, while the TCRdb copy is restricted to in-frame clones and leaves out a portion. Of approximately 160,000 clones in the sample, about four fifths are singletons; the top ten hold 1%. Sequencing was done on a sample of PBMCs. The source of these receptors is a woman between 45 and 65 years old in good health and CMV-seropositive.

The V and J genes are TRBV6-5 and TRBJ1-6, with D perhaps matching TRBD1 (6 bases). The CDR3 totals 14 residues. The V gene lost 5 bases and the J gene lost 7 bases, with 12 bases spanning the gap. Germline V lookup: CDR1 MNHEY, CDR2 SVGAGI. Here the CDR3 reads CASSRTAKNSPLHF. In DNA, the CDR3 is TGTGCCAGCAGTAGGACAGCGAAAAATTCACCCCTCCACTTT.

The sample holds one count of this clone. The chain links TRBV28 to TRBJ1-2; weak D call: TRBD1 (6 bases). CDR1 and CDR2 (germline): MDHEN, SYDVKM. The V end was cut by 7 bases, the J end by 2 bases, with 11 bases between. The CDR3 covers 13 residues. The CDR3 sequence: CASIDRMNYGYTF. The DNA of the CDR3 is TGTGCCAGCATTGACAGGATGAACTATGGCTACACCTTC.

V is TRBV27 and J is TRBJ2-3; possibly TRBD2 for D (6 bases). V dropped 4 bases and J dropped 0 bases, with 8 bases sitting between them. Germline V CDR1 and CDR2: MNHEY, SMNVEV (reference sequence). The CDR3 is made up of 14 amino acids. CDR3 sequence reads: CASSSGLSTDTQYF. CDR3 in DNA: TGTGCCAGCAGTTCGGGACTCAGCACAGATACGCAGTATTTT.

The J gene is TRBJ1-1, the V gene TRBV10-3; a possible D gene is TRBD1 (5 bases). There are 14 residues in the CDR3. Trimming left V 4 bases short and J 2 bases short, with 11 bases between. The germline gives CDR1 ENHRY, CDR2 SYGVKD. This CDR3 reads CAISGLGTNTEAFF. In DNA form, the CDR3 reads TGTGCCATCAGTGGGTTGGGGACTAACACTGAAGCTTTCTTT.

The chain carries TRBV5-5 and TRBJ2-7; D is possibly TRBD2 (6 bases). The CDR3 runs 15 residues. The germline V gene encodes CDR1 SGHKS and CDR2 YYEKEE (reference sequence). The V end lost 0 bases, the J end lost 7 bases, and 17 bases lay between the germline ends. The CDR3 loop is CASSLAVAAFGEQYF. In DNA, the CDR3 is TGTGCCAGCAGCTTGGCCGTAGCGGCCTTCGGTGAGCAGTACTTC.

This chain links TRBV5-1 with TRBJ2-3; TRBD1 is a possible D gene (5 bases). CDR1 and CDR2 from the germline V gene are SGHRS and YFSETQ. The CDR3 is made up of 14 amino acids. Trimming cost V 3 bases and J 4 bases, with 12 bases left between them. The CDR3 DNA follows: TGCGCCAGCAGCTACCAGGGCCAAGCAGATACGCAGTATTTT. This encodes CASSYQGQADTQYF. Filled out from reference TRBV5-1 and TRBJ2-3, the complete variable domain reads KAGVTQTPRYLIKTRGQQVTLSCSPISGHRSVSWYQQTPGQGLQFLFEYFSETQRNKGNFPGRFSGRQFSNSRSEMNVSTLELGDSALYLCASSYQGQADTQYFGPGTRLTVL.

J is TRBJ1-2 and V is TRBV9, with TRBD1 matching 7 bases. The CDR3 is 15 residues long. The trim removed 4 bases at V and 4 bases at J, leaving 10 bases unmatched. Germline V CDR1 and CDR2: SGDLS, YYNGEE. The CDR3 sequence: CASSPRTGQTYGYTF. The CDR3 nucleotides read TGTGCCAGCAGCCCCAGGACAGGCCAAACCTATGGCTACACCTTC. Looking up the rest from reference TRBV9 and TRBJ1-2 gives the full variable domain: DSGVTQTPKHLITATGQRVTLRCSPRSGDLSVYWYQQSLDQGLQFLIQYYNGEERAKGNILERFSAQQFPDLHSELNLSSLELGDSALYFCASSPRTGQTYGYTFGSGTRLTVV.

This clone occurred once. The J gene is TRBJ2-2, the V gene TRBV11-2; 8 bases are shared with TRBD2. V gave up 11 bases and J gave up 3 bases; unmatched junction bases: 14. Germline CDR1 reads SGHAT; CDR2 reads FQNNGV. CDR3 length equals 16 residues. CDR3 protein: CACERGIAGYTGELFF. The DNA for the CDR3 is TGTGCCTGTGAAAGGGGGATAGCGGGATACACCGGGGAGCTGTTTTTT.

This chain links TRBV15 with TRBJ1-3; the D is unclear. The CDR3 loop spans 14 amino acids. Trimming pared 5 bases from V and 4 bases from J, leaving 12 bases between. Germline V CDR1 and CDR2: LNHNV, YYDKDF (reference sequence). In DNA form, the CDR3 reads TGTGCCACCAGCGGCAGCCCGGGAGGAAACACCATATATTTT. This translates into CATSGSPGGNTIYF. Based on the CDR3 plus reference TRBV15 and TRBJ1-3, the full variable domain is DAMVIQNPRYQVTQFGKPVTLSCSQTLNHNVMYWYQQKSSQAPKLLFHYYDKDFNNEADTPDNFQSRRPNTSFCFLDIRSPGLGDTAMYLCATSGSPGGNTIYFGEGSWLTVV.

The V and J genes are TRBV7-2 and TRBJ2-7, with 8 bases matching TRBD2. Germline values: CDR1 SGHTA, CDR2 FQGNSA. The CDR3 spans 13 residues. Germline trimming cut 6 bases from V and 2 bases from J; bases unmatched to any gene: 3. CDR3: CASSRGGAYEQYF. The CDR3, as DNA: TGTGCCAGCAGTCGGGGGGGAGCCTACGAGCAGTACTTC.

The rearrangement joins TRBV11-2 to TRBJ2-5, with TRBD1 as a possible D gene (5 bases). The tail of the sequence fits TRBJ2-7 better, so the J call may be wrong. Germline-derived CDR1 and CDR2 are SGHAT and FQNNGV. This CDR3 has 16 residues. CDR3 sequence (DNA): TGTGCCAGCAGCTTAGTGGTGGGCAGGGTGAGTTACGAGCAGTACTTC. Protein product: CASSLVVGRVSYEQYF.

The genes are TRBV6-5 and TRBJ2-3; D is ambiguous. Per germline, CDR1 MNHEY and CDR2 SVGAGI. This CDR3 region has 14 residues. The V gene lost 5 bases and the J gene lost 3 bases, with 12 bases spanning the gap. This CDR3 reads CASSREARTDTQYF. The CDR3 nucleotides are TGTGCCAGCAGTCGCGAAGCGCGGACAGATACGCAGTATTTT.

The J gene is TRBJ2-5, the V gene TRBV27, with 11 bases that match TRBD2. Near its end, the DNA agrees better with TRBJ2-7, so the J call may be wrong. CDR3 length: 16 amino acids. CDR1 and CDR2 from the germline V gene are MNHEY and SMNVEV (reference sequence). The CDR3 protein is CASSPTSGAPSYEQYF. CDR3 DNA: TGTGCCAGCAGTCCGACTAGCGGGGCCCCCTCCTACGAGCAGTACTTC.

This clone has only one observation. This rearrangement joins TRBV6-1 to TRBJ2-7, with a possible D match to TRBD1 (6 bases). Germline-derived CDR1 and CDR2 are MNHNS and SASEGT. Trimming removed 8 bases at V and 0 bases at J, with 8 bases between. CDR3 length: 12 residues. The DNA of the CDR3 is TGTGCCAGCCACAGGGACTCCTACGAGCAGTACTTC. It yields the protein CASHRDSYEQYF.

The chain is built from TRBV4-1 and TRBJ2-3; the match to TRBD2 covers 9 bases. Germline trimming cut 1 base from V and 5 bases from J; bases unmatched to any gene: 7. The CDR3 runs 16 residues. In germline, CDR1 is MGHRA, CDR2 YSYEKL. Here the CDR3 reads CASSQVLGSGGDTQYF. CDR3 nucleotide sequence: TGCGCCAGCAGCCAAGTATTAGGTAGCGGGGGAGATACGCAGTATTTT.

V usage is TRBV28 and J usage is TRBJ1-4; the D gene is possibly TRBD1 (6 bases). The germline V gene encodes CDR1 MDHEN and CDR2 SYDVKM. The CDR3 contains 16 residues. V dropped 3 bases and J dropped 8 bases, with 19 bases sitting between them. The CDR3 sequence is CASSFSWGGAREKLFF. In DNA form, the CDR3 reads TGTGCCAGCAGTTTCTCCTGGGGGGGGGCGCGGGAAAAACTGTTTTTT.

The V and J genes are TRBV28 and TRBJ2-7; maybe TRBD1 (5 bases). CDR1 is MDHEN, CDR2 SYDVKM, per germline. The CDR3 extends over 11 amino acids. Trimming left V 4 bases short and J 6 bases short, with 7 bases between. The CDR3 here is CASSYRSEQYF. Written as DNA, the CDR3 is TGTGCCAGCAGTTACAGGTCCGAGCAGTACTTC.

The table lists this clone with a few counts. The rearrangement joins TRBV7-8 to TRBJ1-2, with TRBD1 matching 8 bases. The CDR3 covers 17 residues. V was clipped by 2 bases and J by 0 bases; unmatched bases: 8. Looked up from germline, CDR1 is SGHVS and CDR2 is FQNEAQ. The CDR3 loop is CASSLQGAQIPNYGYTF. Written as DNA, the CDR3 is TGTGCCAGCAGCTTACAGGGGGCGCAGATTCCTAACTATGGCTACACCTTC.

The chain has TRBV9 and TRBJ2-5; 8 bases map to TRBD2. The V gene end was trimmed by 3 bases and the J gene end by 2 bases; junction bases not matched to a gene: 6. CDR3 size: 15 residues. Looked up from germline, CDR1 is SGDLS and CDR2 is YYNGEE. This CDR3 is CASSAGVAGQETQYF. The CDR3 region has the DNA TGTGCCAGCAGCGCGGGGGTAGCGGGGCAAGAGACCCAGTACTTC. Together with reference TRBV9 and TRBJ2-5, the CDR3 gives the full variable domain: DSGVTQTPKHLITATGQRVTLRCSPRSGDLSVYWYQQSLDQGLQFLIQYYNGEERAKGNILERFSAQQFPDLHSELNLSSLELGDSALYFCASSAGVAGQETQYFGPGTRLLVL.

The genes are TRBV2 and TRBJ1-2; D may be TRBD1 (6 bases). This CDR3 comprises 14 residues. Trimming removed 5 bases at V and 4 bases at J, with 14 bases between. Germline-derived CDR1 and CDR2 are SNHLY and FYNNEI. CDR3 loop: CASSSLRGGYGYTF. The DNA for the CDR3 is TGTGCCAGCAGTTCACTTCGAGGGGGCTATGGCTACACCTTC.

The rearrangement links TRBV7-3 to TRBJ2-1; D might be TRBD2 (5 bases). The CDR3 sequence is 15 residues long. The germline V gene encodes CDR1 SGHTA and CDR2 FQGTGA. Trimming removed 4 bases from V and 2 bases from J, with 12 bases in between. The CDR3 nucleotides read TGTGCCAGCAGCTCTTTTGCGGGCGCCTACAATGAGCAGTTCTTC. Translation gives CASSSFAGAYNEQFF.

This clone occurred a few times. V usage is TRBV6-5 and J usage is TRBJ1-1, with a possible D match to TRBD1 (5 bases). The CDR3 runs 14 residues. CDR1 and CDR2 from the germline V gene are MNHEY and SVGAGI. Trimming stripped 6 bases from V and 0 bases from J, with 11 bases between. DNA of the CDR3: TGTGCCAGCAGAGAGAGACAGCTGAACACTGAAGCTTTCTTT. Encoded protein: CASRERQLNTEAFF.

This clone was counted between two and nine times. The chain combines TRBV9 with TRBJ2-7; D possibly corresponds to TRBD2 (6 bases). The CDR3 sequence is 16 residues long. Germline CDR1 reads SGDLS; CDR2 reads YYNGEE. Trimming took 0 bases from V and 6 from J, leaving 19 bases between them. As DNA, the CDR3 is TGTGCCAGCAGCGTAGCTGGAGGCGGGAACCCTCTCGAGCAGTACTTC. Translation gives CASSVAGGGNPLEQYF.

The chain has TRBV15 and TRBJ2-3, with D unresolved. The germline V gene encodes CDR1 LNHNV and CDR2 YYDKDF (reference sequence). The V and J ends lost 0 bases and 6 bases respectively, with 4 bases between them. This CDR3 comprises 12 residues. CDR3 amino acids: CATSRDRDTQYF. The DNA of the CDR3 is TGTGCCACCAGCAGAGATCGGGATACGCAGTATTTT.

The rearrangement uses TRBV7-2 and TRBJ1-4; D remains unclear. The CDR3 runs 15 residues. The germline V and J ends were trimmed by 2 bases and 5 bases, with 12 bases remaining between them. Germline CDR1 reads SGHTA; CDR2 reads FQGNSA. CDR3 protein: CASSLSLVPNEKLFF. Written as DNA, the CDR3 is TGTGCCAGCAGCTTATCCCTAGTTCCCAATGAAAAACTGTTTTTT. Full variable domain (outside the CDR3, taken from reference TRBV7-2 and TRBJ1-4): GAGVSQSPSNKVTEKGKDVELRCDPISGHTALYWYRQSLGQGLEFLIYFQGNSAPDKSGLPSDRFSAERTGGSVSTLTIQRTQQEDSAVYLCASSLSLVPNEKLFFGSGTQLSVL.

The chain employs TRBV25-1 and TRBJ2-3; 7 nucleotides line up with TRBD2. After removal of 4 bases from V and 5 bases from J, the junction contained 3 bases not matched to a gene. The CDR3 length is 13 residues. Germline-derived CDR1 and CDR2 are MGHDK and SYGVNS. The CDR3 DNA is TGTGCCAGCAGTGTTGCGGGGGTAGATACGCAGTATTTT. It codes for CASSVAGVDTQYF.

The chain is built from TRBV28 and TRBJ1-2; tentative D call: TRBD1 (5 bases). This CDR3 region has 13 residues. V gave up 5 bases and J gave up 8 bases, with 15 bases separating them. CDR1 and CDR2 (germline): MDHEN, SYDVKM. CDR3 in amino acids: CASSAGHPEGYTF. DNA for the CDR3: TGTGCCAGCAGTGCCGGACACCCGGAAGGCTACACCTTC.

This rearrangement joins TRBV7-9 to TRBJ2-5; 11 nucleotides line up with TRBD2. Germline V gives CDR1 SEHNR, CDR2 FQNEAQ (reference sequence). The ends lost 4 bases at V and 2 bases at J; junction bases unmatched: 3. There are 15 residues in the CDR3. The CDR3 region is CASSSWTSGQETQYF. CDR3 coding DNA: TGTGCCAGCAGCTCCTGGACTAGCGGGCAAGAGACCCAGTACTTC.